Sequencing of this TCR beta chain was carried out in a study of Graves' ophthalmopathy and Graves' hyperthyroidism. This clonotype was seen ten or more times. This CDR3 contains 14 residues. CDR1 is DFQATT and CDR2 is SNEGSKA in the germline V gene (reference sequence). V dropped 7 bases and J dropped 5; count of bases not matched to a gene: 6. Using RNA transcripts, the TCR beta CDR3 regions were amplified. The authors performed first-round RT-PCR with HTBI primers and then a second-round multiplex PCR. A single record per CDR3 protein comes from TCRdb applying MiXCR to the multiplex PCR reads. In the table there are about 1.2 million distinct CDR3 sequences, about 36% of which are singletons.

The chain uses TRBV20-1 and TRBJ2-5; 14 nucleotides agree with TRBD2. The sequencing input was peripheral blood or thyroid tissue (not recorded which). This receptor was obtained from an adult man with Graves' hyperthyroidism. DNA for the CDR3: TGCAGTGGCCGGACTAGCGGGGGGCTGGAGACCCAGTACTTC. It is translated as CSGRTSGGLETQYF.